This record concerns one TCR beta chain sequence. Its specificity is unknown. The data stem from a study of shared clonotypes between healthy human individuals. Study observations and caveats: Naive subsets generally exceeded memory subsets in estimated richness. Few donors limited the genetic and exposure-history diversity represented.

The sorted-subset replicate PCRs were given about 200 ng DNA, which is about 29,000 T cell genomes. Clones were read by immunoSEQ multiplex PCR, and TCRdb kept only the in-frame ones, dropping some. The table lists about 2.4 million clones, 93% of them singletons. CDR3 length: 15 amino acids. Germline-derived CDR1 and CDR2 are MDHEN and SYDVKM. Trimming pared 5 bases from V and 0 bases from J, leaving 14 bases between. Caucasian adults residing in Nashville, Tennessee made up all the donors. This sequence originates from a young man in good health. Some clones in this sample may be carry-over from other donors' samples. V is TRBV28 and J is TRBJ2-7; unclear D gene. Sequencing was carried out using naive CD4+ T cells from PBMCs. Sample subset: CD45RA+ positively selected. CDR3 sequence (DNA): TGTGCCAGCAGTCCTCTGGGATCCCTCTCCTACGAGCAGTACTTC. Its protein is CASSPLGSLSYEQYF. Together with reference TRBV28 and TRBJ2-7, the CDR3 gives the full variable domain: DVKVTQSSRYLVKRTGEKVFLECVQDMDHENMFWYRQDPGLGLRLIYFSYDVKMKEKGDIPEGYSVSREKKERFSLILESASTNQTSMYLCASSPLGSLSYEQYFGPGTRLTVT.